This T cell receptor beta chain was obtained from a study of T cells in Graves' hyperthyroidism and ophthalmopathy. In this sample, this clonotype turned up many times. V shed 0 bases and J 0 bases; nucleotides not matched to a gene: 12. The CDR3 contains 18 residues. The germline V gene encodes CDR1 DFQATT and CDR2 SNEGSKA (reference sequence). Template material for amplifying TCR beta CDR3 regions consisted of RNA transcripts. HTBI primers were used for first-round RT-PCR of the TCR CDR3. Each CDR3 protein gets one entry after TCRdb re-called the multiplex PCR reads with MiXCR. Among more than 500,000 distinct CDR3 sequences listed, about a sixth were seen once.

This TCR was recovered from a woman in her 30s with Graves' hyperthyroidism. The chain carries TRBV20-1 and TRBJ2-7; 9 nucleotides line up with TRBD1. The sequencing sample was made of blood. The CDR3 DNA reads TGCAGTGCTAGAGATCCGACGAGTGGGACAGGGCCCTCCTACGAGCAGTACTTC. It yields the protein CSARDPTSGTGPSYEQYF.